This T cell receptor beta chain was identified in a study of blood T cell repertoires in COVID-19. At the level of the study: The study drew acute and convalescent COVID-19 samples from the United States, Italy and Spain. Sources were T cells, B-cell-depleted T cells, or PBMCs; the material itself was cDNA or gDNA.

Assignments of participants to cohorts depended upon their own reported clinical history. Recovery among Cohort 3 donors was established by two negative PCRs, clearance, or symptom resolution. The CDR3 is 13 residues long. Per germline, CDR1 MNHEY and CDR2 SMNVEV (reference sequence). V lost 2 bases to trimming and J lost 5 bases, with 10 bases between them. Sequencing was performed with immunoSEQ multiplex PCR; in TCRdb, only in-frame clones are kept and a portion is missing. Among some 150,000 clones listed, approximately 90% were seen once. The sequence was obtained from a young woman who had recovered from COVID-19. The genes are TRBV27 and TRBJ2-7; D is uncertain. The sequencing sample was made of PBMCs or T cells enriched from blood (not recorded which). The CDR3 sequence is CASSLGLRDEQYF. The CDR3 DNA is TGTGCCAGCAGTTTAGGTTTACGGGACGAGCAGTACTTC.